This is a list of T cell receptor beta chains from one sample in a study of T-cell reconstitution after alpha-beta-depleted transplantation in children. TCRdb re-called the PCR reads with MiXCR, one entry per CDR3 protein. The sample records hundreds of thousands of distinct CDR3 sequences, around 12% being singletons. Sequenced material: PBMCs, taken before TCRalphabeta/CD19-depleted stem cell transplant. These receptors were collected from a girl aged 2 to 9 with congenital amegakaryocytic thrombocytopenia, due to receive a stem cell transplant. Each CDR3 is given with its conserved first and last residue. Each record gives: CDR3 protein, CDR3 DNA, D gene, clone size, J gene, V gene. D genes are given only for firm matches. Clone size, where shown, is once, few, many, or a class for clones that have expanded.

cdr3_aa: CASSQDSGDSSYNEQFF
cdr3_nt: TGTGCCAGCAGCCAAGATAGCGGGGACAGCTCCTACAATGAGCAGTTCTTC
d_call: NA
clone_size: NA
j_call: TRBJ2-1
v_call: TRBV4-2

cdr3_aa: CASSHAGTTAGDTQYF
cdr3_nt: TGTGCCAGCAGCCACGCTGGGACTACTGCCGGGGATACGCAGTATTTT
d_call: TRBD2
clone_size: many
j_call: TRBJ2-3
v_call: TRBV7-9

cdr3_aa: CASSHRTSGTEETQYF
cdr3_nt: TGTGCCAGCAGTCACAGGACTAGCGGGACCGAAGAGACCCAGTACTTC
d_call: TRBD2
clone_size: many
j_call: TRBJ2-5
v_call: TRBV6-5

cdr3_aa: CASRNRGRGGEQFF
cdr3_nt: TGTGCCAGCAGAAATAGGGGGAGGGGAGGTGAGCAGTTCTTC
d_call: NA
clone_size: few
j_call: TRBJ2-1
v_call: TRBV7-8

cdr3_aa: CATSDTGTADNEQFF
cdr3_nt: TGTGCCACCAGTGACACCGGGACAGCAGACAATGAGCAGTTCTTC
d_call: TRBD1
clone_size: many
j_call: TRBJ2-1
v_call: TRBV24-1

cdr3_aa: CASRLAPPTLNEQFF
cdr3_nt: TGTGCCAGCAGACTAGCGCCACCAACCCTCAATGAGCAGTTCTTC
d_call: TRBD2
clone_size: many
j_call: TRBJ2-1
v_call: TRBV6-1

cdr3_aa: CSEWTAETQYF
cdr3_nt: TGCAGCGAATGGACTGCCGAGACCCAGTACTTC
d_call: NA
clone_size: few
j_call: TRBJ2-5
v_call: TRBV29-1

cdr3_aa: CSAGGESDNEQFF
cdr3_nt: TGCAGTGCTGGGGGGGAATCGGACAATGAGCAGTTCTTC
d_call: TRBD2
clone_size: many
j_call: TRBJ2-1
v_call: TRBV20-1

cdr3_aa: CASSELAGNEQFF
cdr3_nt: TGCGCCAGCAGTGAACTAGCAGGCAATGAGCAGTTCTTC
d_call: NA
clone_size: few
j_call: TRBJ2-1
v_call: TRBV10-2

cdr3_aa: CATSGSDFNEQFF
cdr3_nt: TGTGCCACCAGTGGCTCGGACTTCAATGAGCAGTTCTTC
d_call: NA
clone_size: NA
j_call: TRBJ2-1
v_call: TRBV24-1

cdr3_aa: CASSFRDQGTYEQYF
cdr3_nt: TGCGCCAGCAGCTTCCGGGATCAGGGCACCTACGAGCAGTACTTC
d_call: NA
clone_size: NA
j_call: TRBJ2-7
v_call: TRBV5-1

cdr3_aa: CASSTGSWGLADTQYF
cdr3_nt: TGCGCCAGCAGCACAGGCAGTTGGGGGTTGGCAGATACGCAGTATTTT
d_call: NA
clone_size: many
j_call: TRBJ2-3
v_call: TRBV5-1

cdr3_aa: CASSGGTSGRLRNEQFF
cdr3_nt: TGCGCCAGCAGCGGTGGGACTAGCGGGAGACTGAGGAATGAGCAGTTCTTC
d_call: TRBD2
clone_size: few
j_call: TRBJ2-1
v_call: TRBV5-1

cdr3_aa: CASSPPSVTSGMSGELFF
cdr3_nt: TGTGCCAGCAGTCCCCCCTCTGTGACTAGCGGGATGTCCGGGGAGCTGTTTTTT
d_call: TRBD2
clone_size: many
j_call: TRBJ2-2
v_call: TRBV12-3/TRBV12-4

cdr3_aa: CAISESRYSSGYEQYF
cdr3_nt: TGTGCCATCAGTGAGTCGAGGTATAGTAGCGGCTACGAGCAGTACTTC
d_call: NA
clone_size: many
j_call: TRBJ2-7
v_call: TRBV10-3

cdr3_aa: CASSLVLGTANTGELFF
cdr3_nt: TGTGCCAGCAGCTTAGTCTTGGGTACAGCTAACACCGGGGAGCTGTTTTTT
d_call: NA
clone_size: NA
j_call: TRBJ2-2
v_call: TRBV7-2

cdr3_aa: CASSFRALSPEQYF
cdr3_nt: TGCGCCAGCAGCTTCAGGGCTCTCTCGCCTGAGCAGTACTTC
d_call: NA
clone_size: NA
j_call: TRBJ2-7
v_call: TRBV5-1

cdr3_aa: CSVFFDTISYEQYF
cdr3_nt: TGCAGCGTCTTTTTCGACACGATCTCCTACGAGCAGTACTTC
d_call: NA
clone_size: many
j_call: TRBJ2-7
v_call: TRBV29-1

cdr3_aa: CASSSDRNNQPQHF
cdr3_nt: TGCGCCAGCAGCTCAGACAGAAACAATCAGCCCCAGCATTTT
d_call: NA
clone_size: many
j_call: TRBJ1-5
v_call: TRBV5-1

cdr3_aa: CASSSYLDLLYGYTF
cdr3_nt: TGTGCCAGCAGCTCCTATTTGGACCTCCTCTATGGCTACACCTTC
d_call: NA
clone_size: many
j_call: TRBJ1-2
v_call: TRBV7-8

cdr3_aa: CATSRLNIQYF
cdr3_nt: TGTGCCACCAGCAGACTAAACATTCAGTACTTC
d_call: NA
clone_size: NA
j_call: TRBJ2-4
v_call: TRBV15

cdr3_aa: CASSLTGVGYGYTF
cdr3_nt: TGTGCCAGCAGTTTGACGGGGGTCGGCTATGGCTACACCTTC
d_call: NA
clone_size: NA
j_call: TRBJ1-2
v_call: TRBV12-3/TRBV12-4

cdr3_aa: CASTRHEGQASYEQYF
cdr3_nt: TGCGCCAGCACTCGACACGAAGGGCAGGCCTCTTACGAGCAGTACTTC
d_call: NA
clone_size: few
j_call: TRBJ2-7
v_call: TRBV5-1